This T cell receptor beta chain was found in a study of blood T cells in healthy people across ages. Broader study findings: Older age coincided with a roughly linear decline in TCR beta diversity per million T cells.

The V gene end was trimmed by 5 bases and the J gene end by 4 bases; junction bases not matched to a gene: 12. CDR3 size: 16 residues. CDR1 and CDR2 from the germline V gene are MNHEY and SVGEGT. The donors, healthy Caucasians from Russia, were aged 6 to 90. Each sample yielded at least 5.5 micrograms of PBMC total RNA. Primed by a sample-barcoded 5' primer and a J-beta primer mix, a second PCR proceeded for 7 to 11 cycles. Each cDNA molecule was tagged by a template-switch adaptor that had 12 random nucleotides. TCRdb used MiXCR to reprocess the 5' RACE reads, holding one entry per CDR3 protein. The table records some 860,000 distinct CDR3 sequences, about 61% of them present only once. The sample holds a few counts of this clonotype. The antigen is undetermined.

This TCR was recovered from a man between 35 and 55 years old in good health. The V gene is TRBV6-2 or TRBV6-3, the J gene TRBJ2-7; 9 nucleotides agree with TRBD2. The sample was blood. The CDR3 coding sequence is TGTGCCAGCAGTAGCCCTCGACTAGCGGCAGGTTACGAGCAGTACTTC. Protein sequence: CASSSPRLAAGYEQYF.